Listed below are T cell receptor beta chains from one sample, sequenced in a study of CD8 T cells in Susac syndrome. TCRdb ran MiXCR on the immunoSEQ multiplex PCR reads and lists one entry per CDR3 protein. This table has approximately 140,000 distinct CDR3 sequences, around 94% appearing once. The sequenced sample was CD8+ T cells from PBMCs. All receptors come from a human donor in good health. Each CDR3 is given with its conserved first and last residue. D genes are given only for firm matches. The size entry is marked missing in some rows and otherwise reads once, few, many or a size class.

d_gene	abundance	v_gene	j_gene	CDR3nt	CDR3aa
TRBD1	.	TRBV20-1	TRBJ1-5	TGCAGTGCTTCGGGACAGCTAAGCAATCAGCCCCAGCATTTT	CSASGQLSNQPQHF
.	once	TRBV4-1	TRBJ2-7	TGCGCCAGCAGCCAAGCACAGGGCTCCTACGAGCAGTACTTC	CASSQAQGSYEQYF
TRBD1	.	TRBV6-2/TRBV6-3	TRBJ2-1	TGTGCCAGCAGTTTGGACAGGGTGTGGGAGCAGTTCTTC	CASSLDRVWEQFF
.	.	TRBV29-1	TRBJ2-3	TGCAGCATTTGGGACTCCACAGATACGCAGTATTTT	CSIWDSTDTQYF
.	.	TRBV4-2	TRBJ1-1	TGTGCCAGCAGCCAACGAGCCCTCGGCACTGAAGCTTTCTTT	CASSQRALGTEAFF
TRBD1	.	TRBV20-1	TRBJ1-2	TGCAGAGGGGACAGGCTAAGTCTGTATGGCTACACCTTC	CRGDRLSLYGYTF
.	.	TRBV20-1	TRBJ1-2	TGCAGTGCTAGTTGGGGAATCTATGGCTACACCTTC	CSASWGIYGYTF
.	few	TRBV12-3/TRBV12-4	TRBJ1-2	TGTGCCAGCAGTTTGGACTATGGCTACACCTTC	CASSLDYGYTF
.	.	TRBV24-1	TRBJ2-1	TGTGCCACCAGTGCAGGGAGGTCACACAATGAGCAGTTCTTC	CATSAGRSHNEQFF
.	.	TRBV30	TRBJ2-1	TGTGCCTGGAGTGTAGGGGCTGAGCAGTTCTTC	CAWSVGAEQFF
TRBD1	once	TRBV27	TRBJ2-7	TGTGCCAGCAGTAAGGACAGGGTCGAGCAGTACTTC	CASSKDRVEQYF
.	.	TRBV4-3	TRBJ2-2	TGCGCCAGCAACCTCGATCCCGGGGAGCTGTTTTTT	CASNLDPGELFF
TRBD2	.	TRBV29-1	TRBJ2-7	TGCAGCGTTGAAGATCAGCCTAGCGGGAGGACCGAGCAGTACTTC	CSVEDQPSGRTEQYF
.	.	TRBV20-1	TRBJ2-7	TGCAGTGCTACTCTTAACTACGAGCAGTACTTC	CSATLNYEQYF
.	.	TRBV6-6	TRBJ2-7	TGTGCCAGCAGTAACGAGGGGAGCGGGCAGTACTTC	CASSNEGSGQYF
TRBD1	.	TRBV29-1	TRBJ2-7	TGCAGCGCCCAGACAGGGAGCTCCTACGAGCAGTACTTC	CSAQTGSSYEQYF
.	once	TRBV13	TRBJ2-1	TGTGCCAGCAAGTCCCCCGGGGCCCCGCAGTTCTTC	CASKSPGAPQFF
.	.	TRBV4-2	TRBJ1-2	TGTGCCAGCAGCCAGACCGGACTACCGAACTATGGCTACACCTTC	CASSQTGLPNYGYTF
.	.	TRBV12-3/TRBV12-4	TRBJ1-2	TGTGCCAGCAGTCCAGATCCTTCTAACTATGGCTACACCTTC	CASSPDPSNYGYTF
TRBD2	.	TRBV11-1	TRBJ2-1	TGTGCCAGCAGCTTACCGACTAGCGGGAGGGCCTATGAGCAGTTCTTC	CASSLPTSGRAYEQFF
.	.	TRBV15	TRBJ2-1	TGTGCCACCAGCAGAGTTGGCGACTACAATGAGCAGTTCTTC	CATSRVGDYNEQFF
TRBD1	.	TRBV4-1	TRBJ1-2	TGCGCCAGCAGCCTCTCGGACAGGGTTAACTATGGCTACACCTTC	CASSLSDRVNYGYTF
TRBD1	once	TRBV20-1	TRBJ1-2	TGCAGTGCTAGAGATGGCAATCAAGGGGGCGGGTATGGCTACACCTTC	CSARDGNQGGGYGYTF
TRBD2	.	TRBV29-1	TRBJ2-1	TGCAGCGTTGAAGATTGGACTAGAAGGGACAATGAGCAGTTCTTC	CSVEDWTRRDNEQFF
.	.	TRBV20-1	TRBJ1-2	TGCAGTGCTAGAGATCGCCAGGGGAACTATGGCTACACCTTC	CSARDRQGNYGYTF
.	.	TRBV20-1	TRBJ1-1	TGCAGTGCTATGGGCACAACTTTCTTT	CSAMGTTFF
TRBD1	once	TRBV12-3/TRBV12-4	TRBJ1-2	TGTGCCAGCAGCCTGGGACAGGGGAATGGCTACACCTTC	CASSLGQGNGYTF
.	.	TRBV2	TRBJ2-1	TGTGCCAGCACAGGGGCATACGACAATGAGCAGTTCTTC	CASTGAYDNEQFF
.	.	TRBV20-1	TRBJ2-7	TGCAGTGCTAGCTCTCCTCCGGGACGGAGCTCCTACGAGCAGTACTTC	CSASSPPGRSSYEQYF
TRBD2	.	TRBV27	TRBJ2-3	TGTGCCAGCAGTTCGGCTTTAGCGGGAACGCAGTATTTT	CASSSALAGTQYF
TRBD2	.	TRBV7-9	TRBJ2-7	TGTGCCAGCAGCGGGGGGACGTCTAGCGGGAGCTACGAGCAGTACTTC	CASSGGTSSGSYEQYF
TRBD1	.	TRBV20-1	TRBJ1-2	TGCAGTGCTAGAGAAAGCAAGACTAAACAGGGGGCCTATGGCTACACCTTC	CSARESKTKQGAYGYTF
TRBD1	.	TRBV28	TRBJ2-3	TGTGCCAGCAGTTGGAGAGGGGGCCGGGCAGATACGCAGTATTTT	CASSWRGGRADTQYF
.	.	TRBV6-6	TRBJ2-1	TGTGCCAGCCGGGACCAGCTGTACAATGAGCAGTTCTTC	CASRDQLYNEQFF
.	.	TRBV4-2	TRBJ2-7	TGTGCCAGCAGCCAAGAAGGGGACGACTCCTACGAGCAGTACTTC	CASSQEGDDSYEQYF
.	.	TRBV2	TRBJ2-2	TGTGCCAGCGTTGGCAGGGGACGGACCGGGGAGCTGTTTTTT	CASVGRGRTGELFF
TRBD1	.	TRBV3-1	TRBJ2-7	TGTGCCAGCAGCCTTCGACAGGGTTCCTACGAGCAGTACTTC	CASSLRQGSYEQYF
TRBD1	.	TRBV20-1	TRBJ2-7	TGCAGTGCTAGGACAGGGTTACTCTACGAGCAGTACTTC	CSARTGLLYEQYF
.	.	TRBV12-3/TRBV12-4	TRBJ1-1	TGTGCCAGCAGGTACGACACAATGAACACTGAAGCTTTCTTT	CASRYDTMNTEAFF
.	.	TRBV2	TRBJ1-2	TGTGCCAGCTTCCCCGTGGCAGGCGGGTATGGCTACACCTTC	CASFPVAGGYGYTF
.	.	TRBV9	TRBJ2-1	TGTGCCAGCAGCGTAGGACAAGACGAGCAGTTCTTC	CASSVGQDEQFF
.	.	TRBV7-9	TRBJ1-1	TGTGCCAGCAGCCAACTCTTGAACACTGAAGCTTTCTTT	CASSQLLNTEAFF
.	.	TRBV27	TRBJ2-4	TGTGCCAGCGGCCCAGGCGGAGTCAAAAACATTCAGTACTTC	CASGPGGVKNIQYF
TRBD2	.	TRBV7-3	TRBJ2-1	TGTGCCAGCAGCTTAGGGACTAGCGCGTACAATGAGCAGTTCTTC	CASSLGTSAYNEQFF
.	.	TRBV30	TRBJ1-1	TGTGCCTGGAGTGACAGGGTGGAAAACACTGAAGCTTTCTTT	CAWSDRVENTEAFF
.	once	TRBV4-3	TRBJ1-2	TGCGCCAGCAGCCCTACCCGGGTCGAGATGGATGGCTACACCTTC	CASSPTRVEMDGYTF
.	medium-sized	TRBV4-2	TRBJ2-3	TGTGCCAGCAGCCAAGGTCATTCTAGCGTGGATACGCAGTATTTT	CASSQGHSSVDTQYF
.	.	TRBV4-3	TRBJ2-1	TGCGCCAGCAGCCAGGCAGGTACAGACAATGAGCAGTTCTTC	CASSQAGTDNEQFF
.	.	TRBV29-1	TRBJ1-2	TGCAGCGTCCAAAGACCAGATGGTGGCTACACCTTC	CSVQRPDGGYTF
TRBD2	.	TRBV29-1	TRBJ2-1	TGCAGCGTGCTTTTGGGACTAGGACAATACAATGAGCAGTTCTTC	CSVLLGLGQYNEQFF
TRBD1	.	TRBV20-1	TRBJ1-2	TGCAGTGCTAGAGATGGGACAGCGGGTTACACCTTC	CSARDGTAGYTF
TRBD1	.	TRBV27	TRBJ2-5	TGTGCCAGCAGTTTAAGCGAGGGGGCGCAGACGGTTGATGAGACCCAGTACTTC	CASSLSEGAQTVDETQYF
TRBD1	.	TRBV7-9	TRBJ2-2	TGTGCCAGCGAATACAGGGGGAACACCGGGGAGCTGTTTTTT	CASEYRGNTGELFF
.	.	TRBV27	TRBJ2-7	TGTGCCAGCAGTGACCACGGGGAGGAGCAGTACTTC	CASSDHGEEQYF
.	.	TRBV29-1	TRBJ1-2	TGCAGCGTTGAAGAGAAAGGCCCGGCCTTC	CSVEEKGPAF